This T cell receptor (beta chain) was retrieved from a study of cytomegalovirus exposure and HLA in healthy donors (TCRdb year 2017). Some background on the complete study: According to an earlier analysis of 450 to 650 of the donors, 150 million to 200 million T cells yielded roughly 100 million unique TCR beta sequences and more than 250 Gb of sequence data. Rather than drawing on any new phenotypic data, the later analysis identified candidate immune exposures from TCR beta sequences and the way those sequences occurred across donors. The study combined high-throughput TCR immunosequencing, statistical association of individual TCRs with disease status, and machine learning to predict cytomegalovirus infection status. Roughly five DR-DQ haplotypes were handled as single units for association and clustering because linkage in the cohort was strong. Alongside the repertoire data, information on donor age, sex, ethnicity and CMV serostatus was compiled. All discovery cohort repertoires had been generated on a single sequencing platform. Across 300 to 500 genotyped donors of the cohort, an average of roughly 230,000 unique TCR beta nucleotide sequences per donor were sequenced, and approximately 17% of those sequences were non-productive. Both class I and class II loci were covered by HLA typing, at four-digit resolution. In an earlier analysis of about 590 of the donors, high-throughput TCR beta sequencing was used to judge whether each TCR beta V gene segment behaved as functional or pseudogenic. Approximately 300 gigabases of sequencing data and roughly 81 million unique TCR sequences made up an early release that covered approximately 620 HLA-typed donors. Using immunosequencing, the study profiled T cell repertoires from 666 subjects and related those repertoires to cytomegalovirus serostatus. To study patterns of TCR occurrence, a later analysis re-analyzed previously published TCR beta repertoires from 666 donors and added high-resolution HLA genotyping. The study was designed to test whether signatures of past pathogen exposure could be identified by cataloging public T cell receptors. In a later genetic analysis, genome-wide SNP genotypes for about 65% of the roughly 670 donors were used, and that subset was treated as a discovery cohort. Along with the approximately 620-subject first cohort, a separate validation cohort of 120 different subjects was used. Typing coverage varied by locus: roughly 629-640 donors for A, B, C, DRB1 and DQB1; some 520 for DQA1; approximately 610 for DPA1; roughly 450 for DPB1. The genetic ancestry cluster associated with self-reported Caucasian donors included about 81% of the roughly 390 genotyped donors. Results and caveats for the whole study, not just this receptor: Seventeen rarely observed V segments, including chromosome 9 orphons, were excluded from the earlier analysis of a few hundred of the donors because counts were too low. In both the original and validation cohorts, the classifier was reported to diagnose cytomegalovirus status with high specificity and sensitivity. An association between a missense DCLRE1C variant and V-gene and J-gene trimming of TCR beta chains was found in a later genetic analysis and replicated in an independent cohort. According to a later genetic analysis, donors in an Asian-associated ancestry cluster had fewer N-insertions in productive TCRs than the approximately 670-donor mean. In vitro tests confirmed that three of the cytomegalovirus-associated TCR beta chains recognize cytomegalovirus antigens. In a later analysis, HLA-associated TCR beta chains were found to be more clonally expanded and to have lower generation probabilities than equally common non-associated chains. Some IMGT-functional V segments, including TRBV6-2 and TRBV6-3, could not be distinguished by the 87-base-pair reads and were therefore excluded. Only TCR beta chains were sequenced in this cohort, and the absence of alpha or paired-chain data limited detectable features. The authors suggested that the approach could potentially be extended to other disease states and immunological phenotypes. While some public TCRs were present in many individuals, most TCR sequences turned up only very rarely across donors. A further reported finding was that TCR beta sequences accurately predicted the HLA-A and HLA-B alleles for most subjects in the first cohort. In an earlier analysis of approximately 600 of the donors, most TCR beta V segments were observed in productive rearrangements about 90% or about 30% of the time, broadly matching IMGT annotations. Several of the top co-occurrence clusters appeared to be linked to parvovirus B19, influenza, CMV and Epstein-Barr virus, according to a later analysis. In a later analysis, around 17,000 TCR beta sequences were associated with specific HLA alleles at a false discovery rate of 0.05. Because HLA typing was missing for some donors at each locus, association tests included only the typed subset. Strong co-occurrence of HLA alleles, especially DR and DQ, made assigning TCR associations to individual alleles difficult. Roughly uniform sequencing depth across donors was assumed in presence/absence analyses, although this assumption may not hold. A total of about 150 TCR beta chains were listed by the study as associated with cytomegalovirus. A cluster of highly shared sequence variants was judged likely to represent a technical artifact of the sequencing pipeline. According to a later analysis, most CMV-associated TCR beta chains appeared to be HLA-restricted, and the HLA associations seemed to be driven largely by CMV exposure. Correlated functional status among segregating V segments might be attributable to linkage disequilibrium, but an unknown experimental factor could not be ruled out. The only immune exposure information available for the cohort was CMV serostatus. A later analysis found that TCR association rates varied across HLA loci, with DRB1 alleles showing the most associated TCRs and HLA-C alleles the fewest.

Library preparation employed the immunoSEQ multiplex PCR assay. The multiplex PCR relied on a mix of 60 forward primers for TCR Vbeta segments and 13 reverse primers for TCR Jbeta segments. The CDR3 region of rearranged TCR beta genes was amplified from genomic DNA with a multiplex PCR assay. The Illumina HiSeq System was used to sequence the amplified TCR beta libraries as 87-base-pair reads. Per the authors' processing: In a later analysis, some 80 million unique TCR beta chains were counted across the roughly 670 repertoires, and roughly 10 million of these chains were shared by at least two donors. Raw reads were error-corrected and collapsed into unique sequences by a nearest-neighbor algorithm in which closely related sequences were merged to remove PCR and sequencing errors. V, D and J gene segments were assigned by aligning CDR3 sequences to IMGT reference sequences. For a sequence to be retained, a match of at least six nucleotides was required to both a V gene segment and a J gene segment. Rearrangements were classified as productive when the CDR3 lacked stop codons and remained in frame with V and J, and all other rearrangements were classified as non-productive. Following IMGT convention, CDR3 was defined as the stretch from the second conserved V-encoded cysteine up to the conserved J-encoded phenylalanine. In an earlier analysis of 550 to 650 of the donors, sequences lacking an unambiguous match to a single V gene segment were excluded. An earlier analysis of several hundred of the donors called V segments functional above 56.7% productive rearrangements and segregating when the between-donor standard deviation exceeded 5%. A statistical classification framework was developed to diagnose cytomegalovirus status using the catalog of TCR beta chain sequences. A later analysis assigned V and J genes by comparing TCR nucleotide sequences with IMGT/GENE-DB human TR gene sequences. A later analysis assigned CDR3 sequences and most-parsimonious VDJ recombination scenarios with the TCRdist pipeline. In a later analysis, each TCR beta chain was defined by its CDR3 amino acid sequence together with its V-gene family, and reads without a unique V-gene family were excluded. A later analysis removed 550 to 700 highly shared, low-generation-probability nucleotide sequences to deal with suspected cross-contamination and a sequencing artifact. For each public chain, a later analysis derived a clonal expansion index from normalized ranks of inferred template counts within each repertoire. In a later analysis, generation probabilities were computed with a VDJ recombination model fitted to out-of-frame rearrangements, and the resulting probabilities were checked against IGoR. In a later analysis, hypergeometric tests were used to score TCR-TCR, TCR-HLA and TCR-CMV co-occurrence, with a repertoire-size bias correction applied to TCR pairs. In a later analysis, false discovery rates were estimated by permuting HLA or CMV assignments 20 times. A later analysis grouped co-occurring TCRs with DBSCAN, adding TCRdist sequence similarity when clustering within HLA-allele-positive subsets. Repertoires with fewer than 30,000 or more than 120,000 public chains were left out of co-occurrence clustering, as were a few repertoires with anomalous nucleotide sharing. TCRdb retrieved this table from immuneACCESS and kept in-frame rearrangements only. Not all clones are present; in checked studies, unresolved V genes account for under half, and no reason is known for the remainder. That table is the source of V, J and clone size, and D and trimming were worked out from the DNA. Here the sample has tens of thousands of clones; 78% occur a single time. Of the sample, approximately 4% falls within the top ten clones.

The cohort comprised some 680 healthy bone marrow donors. At the time of sampling, every cohort member was nominally healthy, though immune exposures that went unrecorded were likely present. The donor tested CMV seropositive and was one of the 289 seropositive cohort members. Each donor provided a peripheral blood sample, and peripheral blood mononuclear cells were used for TCR beta sequencing. Genomic DNA was extracted from the blood cell samples with the Qiagen DNeasy Blood Extraction Kit. A word on this clone: Its antigen specificity is not known. No base quality values were provided; no much bigger clone lies one nucleotide off.

The CDR3 starts with the cysteine, ends with the phenylalanine, and has 18 residues. The retained sequence is limited to the CDR3, 54 bases, with the frame set at the first base. CDR1 and CDR2 are drawn from the germline V gene (reference sequence): GTSNPN, SVGIG. Deletion took 4 bases off V and 4 bases off J, with a span of 29 bases between the germline ends. The sample consisted of PBMCs. The TCR sequence derives from a male donor in good health and CMV-seropositive. The rearranged chain carries TRBV30 and TRBJ2-7, and the D gene may be TRBD2, 5 bases matching. Here the CDR3 is given as CAWIPPDRRMKSGYEQYF. The DNA is as follows: TGTGCCTGGATCCCGCCGGACCGGCGGATGAAGTCGGGGTACGAGCAGTACTTC.